What follows are 32 T cell receptor beta chains derived from one specimen sequenced in a study of blood T cell repertoires in COVID-19. Generated by immunoSEQ multiplex PCR, the TCRdb table keeps only in-frame clones and is missing some. In the table there are 200,000 to 250,000 clones, about 87% of which are singletons. Sequenced material: peripheral blood. The origin of the receptors is a man aged 25-45 years with COVID-19, enrolled during active disease.

This clone was recorded only once. V usage is TRBV19 and J usage is TRBJ1-4; D not certain. Germline V gene sequence: CDR1 LNHDA, CDR2 SQIVND (reference sequence). With 3 bases removed from V and 3 bases from J, the gap between germline ends came to 11 bases. CDR3 length equals 15 residues. The CDR3 sequence is CASSMEGSPNEKLFF. As DNA, the CDR3 is TGTGCCAGTAGTATGGAGGGTTCCCCTAATGAAAAACTGTTTTTT.

Note on this clone: Other DNA sequences in this specimen translate into the identical CDR3. The chain joins TRBV6-5 to TRBJ1-1, with D unclear. The germline CDR1 and CDR2 sequences are MNHEY and SVGAGI. Trimming left V 2 bases short and J 1 base short, with 5 bases between. The CDR3 length is 13 residues. Written as DNA, the CDR3 is TGTGCCAGCAGTTACCGGGGGAACACTGAAGCTTTCTTT. The encoded protein is CASSYRGNTEAFF.

The chain has TRBV7-8 and TRBJ2-6; D is unclear. The germline V and J ends were trimmed by 5 bases and 0 bases, with 11 bases remaining between them. The germline gives CDR1 SGHVS, CDR2 FQNEAQ. The CDR3 length is 16 residues. The CDR3 coding sequence is TGTGCCAGCAGCCCAACCGAGAGCTCTGGGGCCAACGTCCTGACTTTC. The encoded protein is CASSPTESSGANVLTF. Full variable domain (remainder filled in from reference TRBV7-8 and TRBJ2-6): GAGVSQSPRYKVAKRGQDVALRCDPISGHVSLFWYQQALGQGPEFLTYFQNEAQLDKSGLPSDRFFAERPEGSVSTLKIQRTQQEDSAVYLCASSPTESSGANVLTFGAGSRLTVL.

V is TRBV5-4 and J is TRBJ2-7, with TRBD2 matching over 10 bases. This CDR3 is 15 amino acids long. The V gene end was trimmed by 4 bases and the J gene end by 3 bases; junction bases not matched to a gene: 7. Germline V gene lookup returns CDR1 SGHNT and CDR2 YYREEE (reference sequence). In DNA form, the CDR3 reads TGTGCCAGCAGCCGTTCGACTAGCGGGCACTACGAGCAGTACTTC. Translation: CASSRSTSGHYEQYF. Full variable domain (remainder filled in from reference TRBV5-4 and TRBJ2-7): ETGVTQSPTHLIKTRGQQVTLRCSSQSGHNTVSWYQQALGQGPQFIFQYYREEENGRGNFPPRFSGLQFPNYSSELNVNALELDDSALYLCASSRSTSGHYEQYFGPGTRLTVT.

This sequence joins TRBV28 and TRBJ1-5, with TRBD1 identical over 12 bases. With V trimmed by 1 base and J by 3 bases, 10 bases remained unmatched. The CDR3 totals 19 residues. Germline-derived CDR1 and CDR2 are MDHEN and SYDVKM. The chain's CDR3 is CASSLFTGTGGVNNQPQHF. CDR3 nucleotide sequence: TGTGCCAGCAGTTTATTTACCGGGACAGGGGGCGTGAACAATCAGCCCCAGCATTTT.

V gene TRBV3-1 (or the pseudogene TRBV3-2) combines with J gene TRBJ2-1; maybe TRBD2 (5 bases). Deletions cut 0 bases from V and 0 bases from J, with 18 bases between. Per germline, CDR1 LGHDT and CDR2 YNNKEL (reference sequence). The CDR3 sequence is 19 residues long. The chain's CDR3 is CASSQDRPIAPSSYNEQFF. CDR3 DNA: TGTGCCAGCAGCCAAGATCGGCCAATAGCGCCAAGCTCCTACAATGAGCAGTTCTTC.

The gene calls are TRBV23-1 and TRBJ1-5; 7 bases match TRBD1. TRBV23-1 is sorted into the ORF group, with uncertain function. The V segment lost 5 bases and the J segment 6 bases; nucleotides outside the gene matches: 4. CDR3 length: 13 amino acids. CDR3 in DNA: TGCGCCAGCAGTAGGGCAGGGGGTCAGCCCCAGCATTTT. As protein: CASSRAGGQPQHF.

Only a few counts were recorded for this clone. The chain uses TRBV28 and TRBJ2-1, with a weak D call TRBD2 (7 bases). The V gene lost 7 bases and the J gene lost 9 bases, with 22 bases spanning the gap. The CDR3 contains 15 residues. The germline gives CDR1 MDHEN, CDR2 SYDVKM. Here the CDR3 reads CASKPEAGRGGEQFF. The CDR3 nucleotides are TGTGCCAGCAAGCCGGAAGCGGGAAGAGGGGGTGAGCAGTTCTTC.

The rearrangement links TRBV18 to TRBJ1-2, with D hard to call. Trimming stripped 4 bases from V and 0 bases from J, with 9 bases between. Germline CDR1 reads KGHSH; CDR2 reads LQKENI. The CDR3 is 14 residues long. CDR3 protein: CASSHSESNYGYTF. The DNA of the CDR3 is TGTGCCAGCTCACACAGTGAATCTAACTATGGCTACACCTTC.

The rearrangement joins TRBV9 to TRBJ2-1, with 12 bases matching TRBD2. The CDR3 has 20 amino acids. The V and J ends lost 3 bases and 1 base, in that order; junction bases with no gene match: 14. Germline loops: CDR1 SGDLS, CDR2 YYNGEE. The CDR3 protein is CASSAPSASGGAGSYNEQFF. CDR3 DNA sequence: TGTGCCAGCAGCGCCCCCTCGGCTAGCGGGGGGGCCGGGTCCTACAATGAGCAGTTCTTC.

This clone was picked up a small number of times. The V gene is TRBV27, the J gene TRBJ1-5, with D tentatively TRBD1 (6 bases). Germline V gives CDR1 MNHEY, CDR2 SMNVEV (reference sequence). Trimming removed 5 bases at V and 6 bases at J, with 14 bases between. This CDR3 has 14 residues. The CDR3 coding sequence is TGTGCCAGCAGTCGGATCACAGGGTCTCAGCCCCAGCATTTT. It translates to CASSRITGSQPQHF.

This chain connects TRBV5-1 to TRBJ1-3, with 7 bases lining up with TRBD1. The germline gives CDR1 SGHRS, CDR2 YFSETQ. V was clipped by 4 bases and J by 0 bases; unmatched bases: 7. The CDR3 totals 16 residues. The CDR3 reads CASSPDRAASGNTIYF. The CDR3 DNA reads TGCGCCAGCAGCCCCGACAGGGCTGCCTCTGGAAACACCATATATTTT.

The chain employs TRBV7-9 and TRBJ2-2; 11 bases line up with TRBD2. The CDR3 consists of 16 residues. Germline V gives CDR1 SEHNR, CDR2 FQNEAQ (reference sequence). Trimming cost V 6 bases and J 3 bases; bases outside gene matches: 6. CDR3: CASRQKLAGDTGELFF. CDR3 DNA: TGTGCCAGCAGACAAAAACTAGCGGGAGACACCGGGGAGCTGTTTTTT. Based on the CDR3 plus reference TRBV7-9 and TRBJ2-2, the full variable domain is DTGVSQNPRHKITKRGQNVTFRCDPISEHNRLYWYRQTLGQGPEFLTYFQNEAQLEKSRLLSDRFSAERPKGSFSTLEIQRTEQGDSAMYLCASRQKLAGDTGELFFGEGSRLTVL.

The CDR3 coding sequence is TGTGCCAGCAGCTTGCTAGGGGGCGACTATGGCTACACCTTC. This encodes CASSLLGGDYGYTF. This rearrangement joins TRBV5-6 to TRBJ1-2; 7 bases agree with TRBD1. The trim removed 1 base at V and 3 bases at J, leaving 3 bases unmatched. Germline values: CDR1 SGHDT, CDR2 YYEEEE. There are 14 residues in the CDR3.

This rearrangement joins TRBV30 to TRBJ1-1; 8 nucleotides agree with TRBD1. CDR1 and CDR2 (germline): GTSNPN, SVGIG (reference sequence). With V trimmed by 1 base and J by 2 bases, 3 bases remained unmatched. The CDR3 is made up of 14 amino acids. Here the CDR3 DNA reads TGTGCCTGGAGTGGGGACAGGATTAACACTGAAGCTTTCTTT. It is translated as CAWSGDRINTEAFF.

This chain joins TRBV28 and TRBJ1-2; 9 bases map to TRBD1. This CDR3 spans 15 amino acids. Germline-derived CDR1 and CDR2 are MDHEN and SYDVKM. Trimming cost V 6 bases and J 5 bases; bases outside gene matches: 10. The CDR3 DNA is TGTGCCAGCAGCCAAACAGGGGGCCCCCGTTATGGCTACACCTTC. Amino acid sequence: CASSQTGGPRYGYTF.

This clone was counted once. CDR3 amino acids: CASSLDGRGNYGYTF. The CDR3 DNA sequence: TGTGCCAGCAGCTTGGACGGCAGGGGGAACTATGGCTACACCTTC. The chain has TRBV5-6 and TRBJ1-2; 7 bases agree with TRBD1. The CDR3 runs 15 residues. V shed 0 bases, J shed 2 bases, and the junction held 4 bases outside the gene matches. Germline CDR1 and CDR2: SGHDT and YYEEEE.

This clone was detected only a few times. The J gene is TRBJ2-2, the V gene TRBV3-1 (or the pseudogene TRBV3-2), with D maybe TRBD1 (7 bases). Germline values: CDR1 LGHDT, CDR2 YNNKEL (reference sequence). Trimming left V 1 base short and J 5 bases short, with 11 bases between. This CDR3 is built from 15 residues. In DNA form, the CDR3 reads TGTGCCAGCAGCCAAGGGGCAGGGGGGACCGGGGAGCTGTTTTTT. It encodes CASSQGAGGTGELFF.

The chain is built from TRBV28 and TRBJ1-2; possibly TRBD1 for D (5 bases). V lost 6 bases and J lost 8, with 22 bases in between. This CDR3 is 15 amino acids long. Per the germline V gene, CDR1 is MDHEN and CDR2 is SYDVKM. Here the CDR3 DNA reads TGTGCCAGCAGCCCCTCGGGCGGCGGGCGGGGGGGCTACACCTTC. Translation: CASSPSGGGRGGYTF.

The CDR3 nucleotides read TGTGCCATCACAGGGGACGGAAACACCATATATTTT. It is translated as CAITGDGNTIYF. V is TRBV10-3 and J is TRBJ1-3, with a possible D match to TRBD1 (6 bases). This CDR3 is built from 12 residues. The germline V gene encodes CDR1 ENHRY and CDR2 SYGVKD. Trimming cost V 7 bases and J 4 bases, with 8 bases left between them.

V is TRBV7-9 and J is TRBJ1-2; D is uncertain. The CDR3 is made up of 14 amino acids. Trimming removed 1 base at V and 2 bases at J, with 8 bases between. Germline V gene data show CDR1 as SEHNR and CDR2 as FQNEAQ (reference sequence). CDR3 sequence: CASSLDWANYGYTF. Here the CDR3 DNA reads TGTGCCAGCAGCTTAGATTGGGCAAACTATGGCTACACCTTC.

The V and J genes are TRBV18 and TRBJ1-2; 7 nucleotides align to TRBD1. This CDR3 region has 15 residues. The V segment lost 3 bases and the J segment 7 bases; nucleotides outside the gene matches: 11. Per germline, CDR1 KGHSH and CDR2 LQKENI. CDR3 residues: CASSPKDRNNFGYTF. In DNA form, the CDR3 reads TGTGCCAGCTCACCTAAGGACAGGAATAATTTTGGCTACACCTTC.

This chain joins TRBV19 and TRBJ1-5, with D perhaps matching TRBD1 (6 bases). This CDR3 is built from 20 residues. Per the germline V gene, CDR1 is LNHDA and CDR2 is SQIVND (reference sequence). Trimming removed 0 bases from V and 0 bases from J, with 21 bases in between. Written as DNA, the CDR3 is TGTGCCAGTAGTATAGAGGGGGTCAGGGGACCTTCATATAGCAATCAGCCCCAGCATTTT. It is translated as CASSIEGVRGPSYSNQPQHF.

The count of this clone is one. The chain is built from TRBV5-5 and TRBJ2-7, with D maybe TRBD2 (5 bases). The V gene lost 0 bases and the J gene lost 1 base, with 17 bases spanning the gap. CDR3 size: 17 residues. Per germline, CDR1 SGHKS and CDR2 YYEKEE (reference sequence). CDR3 sequence reads: CASSLAAPVGISYEQYF. CDR3 bases: TGTGCCAGCAGCTTGGCGGCTCCCGTCGGGATTTCCTACGAGCAGTACTTC.

V usage is TRBV7-2 and J usage is TRBJ1-1; 7 bases are a match to TRBD1. V shed 5 bases, J shed 2 bases, and the junction held 5 bases outside the gene matches. The CDR3 has 14 amino acids. CDR1 SGHTA and CDR2 FQGNSA come from the germline V gene. CDR3 in DNA: TGTGCCAGCAGCCTTACAGGGGTAAACACTGAAGCTTTCTTT. This sequence encodes CASSLTGVNTEAFF. The whole variable domain, remainder taken from reference TRBV7-2 and TRBJ1-1, is GAGVSQSPSNKVTEKGKDVELRCDPISGHTALYWYRQSLGQGLEFLIYFQGNSAPDKSGLPSDRFSAERTGGSVSTLTIQRTQQEDSAVYLCASSLTGVNTEAFFGQGTRLTVV.

This rearrangement joins TRBV19 to TRBJ2-2; D gene ambiguous. The CDR3 totals 15 residues. The V gene's germline CDR1 is LNHDA and CDR2 SQIVND (reference sequence). V lost 7 bases and J 0 bases, leaving 12 bases between the germline ends. CDR3 coding DNA: TGTGCCAGTACCCCCCGCGGCCCGAACACCGGGGAGCTGTTTTTT. Protein product: CASTPRGPNTGELFF.

This chain connects TRBV9 to TRBJ2-2; 8 nucleotides match TRBD2. This CDR3 has 16 residues. CDR1 and CDR2 (germline): SGDLS, YYNGEE. V shed 4 bases, J shed 4 bases, and the junction held 9 bases outside the gene matches. The CDR3 reads CASSPRSGGGTGELFF. The CDR3 nucleotides are TGTGCCAGCAGCCCCCGATCCGGGGGGGGCACCGGGGAGCTGTTTTTT.

This sequence joins TRBV7-6 and TRBJ2-7, with 10 bases matching TRBD1. V lost 5 bases to trimming and J lost 3 bases; unmatched junction nucleotides: 10. The V gene's germline CDR1 is SGHVS and CDR2 FNYEAQ. The CDR3 covers 16 residues. The CDR3 coding sequence is TGTGCCAGCAGCCCACAGACAGGGGGCCATTTCTACGAGCAGTACTTC. Translating it yields CASSPQTGGHFYEQYF. Variable domain in full (rest from reference TRBV7-6 and TRBJ2-7): GAGVSQSPRYKVTKRGQDVALRCDPISGHVSLYWYRQALGQGPEFLTYFNYEAQQDKSGLPNDRFSAERPEGSISTLTIQRTEQRDSAMYRCASSPQTGGHFYEQYFGPGTRLTVT.

In the case of this clone: Other nucleotide sequences in the sample specify the same CDR3. The CDR3 DNA sequence: TGTGCCAGCAGTTTCAACTACGAGCAGTACTTC. It codes for CASSFNYEQYF. V is TRBV28 and J is TRBJ2-7; unclear D gene. V was clipped by 3 bases and J by 3 bases, with 3 bases between them. This CDR3 has 11 amino acids. Germline assignment: CDR1 MDHEN and CDR2 SYDVKM.

This clone was observed a single time. J is TRBJ2-3 and V is TRBV28; TRBD2 matches at 13 bases. Germline loops: CDR1 MDHEN, CDR2 SYDVKM. V dropped 3 bases and J dropped 4; count of bases not matched to a gene: 13. The CDR3 has 19 amino acids. The CDR3 nucleotides are TGTGCCAGCAGTTTCGGGACAGGGATACTAGCGGGAGGGTCAGATACGCAGTATTTT. Protein product: CASSFGTGILAGGSDTQYF.

The V and J genes are TRBV3-1 (or the pseudogene TRBV3-2) and TRBJ1-1; TRBD1 might be the D (5 bases). Trimming pared 4 bases from V and 4 bases from J, leaving 10 bases between. Germline V gives CDR1 LGHDT, CDR2 YNNKEL (reference sequence). The CDR3 contains 13 residues. The CDR3 spells CASSPQGTTEAFF. For the CDR3, the DNA is TGTGCCAGCAGCCCTCAGGGTACCACTGAAGCTTTCTTT.

The chain uses TRBV6-5 and TRBJ2-7, with D possibly being TRBD2 (6 bases). Germline V lookup: CDR1 MNHEY, CDR2 SVGAGI. The CDR3 is made up of 14 amino acids. The V end lost 7 bases, the J end lost 0 bases, and 13 bases lay between the germline ends. Written as DNA, the CDR3 is TGTGCCAGCATGAGAAGGACTAACTCCTACGAGCAGTACTTC. Amino acid sequence: CASMRRTNSYEQYF.